Listed below are T cell receptor beta chains from one sample, sequenced in a study of OX40 agonist ivuxolimab in advanced cancers. Clones were sequenced by immunoSEQ multiplex PCR, and TCRdb holds only the in-frame ones, with some missing. This sample yields around 69,000 clones, of which over 75% are seen a single time; about 6% belongs to the top ten. The sample in question was CD4+ or CD8+ T cells sorted from blood, obtained in a trial of the OX40 agonist ivuxolimab. Source of these receptors: an adult with an advanced solid tumor such as melanoma, head and neck, liver or kidney cancer. CDR3s include the opening cysteine and the closing phenylalanine or tryptophan. D genes are given only for firm matches. Clone size is given for some rows only: seen once, a few or many times, or a class if the clone is expanded.

v_gene	d_gene	abundance	j_gene	CDR3aa	CDR3nt
TRBV5-1	NA	NA	TRBJ2-7	CASSLGSGYDEQYF	TGCGCCAGCAGCTTGGGGTCCGGTTACGACGAGCAGTACTTC
TRBV27	NA	once	TRBJ2-7	CASSVAGGGGYEQYF	TGTGCCAGCAGTGTTGCGGGCGGGGGCGGGTACGAGCAGTACTTC
TRBV30	NA	NA	TRBJ1-4	CARQTTNEKLFF	TGTGCCCGACAGACAACTAATGAAAAACTGTTTTTT
TRBV7-8	NA	NA	TRBJ2-2	CASSPPGGGGELFF	TGTGCCAGCAGCCCCCCCGGGGGTGGCGGGGAGCTGTTTTTT
TRBV27	NA	once	TRBJ1-2	CASAQFNYGYTF	TGTGCCAGCGCGCAGTTTAACTATGGCTACACCTTC
TRBV4-2	TRBD1	once	TRBJ1-2	CASSQDLRDRVPYGYTF	TGTGCCAGCAGCCAAGATCTGCGGGACAGGGTCCCCTATGGCTACACCTTC
TRBV28	NA	NA	TRBJ1-4	CASSPRQPNEKLFF	TGTGCCAGCAGTCCGCGCCAGCCTAATGAAAAACTGTTTTTT
TRBV7-3	TRBD1	NA	TRBJ2-1	CASSLIGDRDKDEQFF	TGTGCCAGCAGCTTAATAGGGGACAGGGATAAGGATGAGCAGTTCTTC
TRBV27	TRBD1	NA	TRBJ1-4	CASSPYPGGFATNEKLFF	TGTGCCAGCAGTCCCTATCCAGGGGGTTTTGCAACTAATGAAAAACTGTTTTTT
TRBV29-1	NA	NA	TRBJ2-1	CSVEPSYNEQFF	TGCAGCGTTGAACCTAGCTACAATGAGCAGTTCTTC
TRBV27	TRBD1	NA	TRBJ2-5	CASSLGQGAFETQYF	TGTGCCAGCAGTTTGGGACAGGGGGCGTTTGAGACCCAGTACTTC
TRBV28	NA	NA	TRBJ1-1	CASSLRGELNTEAFF	TGTGCCAGCAGTTTGCGAGGGGAGCTGAACACTGAAGCTTTCTTT
TRBV4-2	NA	NA	TRBJ2-3	CASSQDLIGDLPRVSSTDTQYF	TGTGCCAGCAGCCAAGATCTGATCGGGGACCTACCACGAGTTTCTAGCACAGATACGCAGTATTTT
TRBV5-6	NA	NA	TRBJ1-2	CASSWGAGGADYGYTF	TGTGCCAGCAGCTGGGGGGCGGGGGGCGCCGACTATGGCTACACCTTC
TRBV9	TRBD1	NA	TRBJ1-2	CASNPSRGQGNYGYTF	TGTGCCAGCAATCCCTCGAGGGGACAGGGGAACTATGGCTACACCTTC